This T cell receptor beta chain was recorded in a study of T cell changes during pregnancy in multiple sclerosis. Repertoires were generated with immunoSEQ multiplex PCR, while TCRdb's copy carries only in-frame clones and drops some. The sample consists of roughly 20,000 clones, about 87% of them appearing once. J was trimmed by 6 bases and V by 5 bases; bases with no gene match: 8. The CDR3 loop spans 14 amino acids. From germline, CDR1 is SEHNR and CDR2 FQNEAQ (reference sequence). This chain joins TRBV7-9 and TRBJ2-3; 7 positions match TRBD2. The starting material was CD8+ T cells from peripheral blood mononuclear cells, obtained in the third trimester of pregnancy. The receptor was isolated from a female donor in good health, enrolled as a control in a pregnancy study. The CDR3 DNA is TGTGCCAGCAGCCTCCGACTAGCACCGGATACGCAGTATTTT. Translation: CASSLRLAPDTQYF.